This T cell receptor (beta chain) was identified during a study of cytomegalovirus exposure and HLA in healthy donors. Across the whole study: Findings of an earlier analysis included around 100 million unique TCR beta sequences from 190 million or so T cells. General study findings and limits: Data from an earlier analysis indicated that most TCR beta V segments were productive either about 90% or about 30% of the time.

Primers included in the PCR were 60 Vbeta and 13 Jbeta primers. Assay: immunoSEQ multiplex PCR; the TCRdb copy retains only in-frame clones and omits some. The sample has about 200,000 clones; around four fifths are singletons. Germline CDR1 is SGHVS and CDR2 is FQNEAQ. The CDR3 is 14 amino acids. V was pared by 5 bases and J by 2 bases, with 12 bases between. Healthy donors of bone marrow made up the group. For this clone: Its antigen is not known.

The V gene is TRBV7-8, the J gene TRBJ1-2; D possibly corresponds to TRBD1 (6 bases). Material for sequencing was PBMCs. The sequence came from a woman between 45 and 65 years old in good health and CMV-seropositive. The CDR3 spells CASSPGEGNYGYTF. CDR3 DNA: TGTGCCAGCAGCCCAGGGGAGGGGAACTATGGCTACACCTTC.